This passage covers 9 T cell receptor beta chains from one sample sequenced in a study of OX40 agonist ivuxolimab in advanced cancers. The library was generated by the immunoSEQ multiplex PCR assay. TCRdb re-hosts the immuneACCESS table, in-frame sequences only. Its copies lack some clones; in the studies checked, an unresolved V gene accounts for under half of them, and the cause for the rest is not known. The sample profile shows fewer than 95,000 clones; around 80% of them were found once. Around 6.6% of the sample lies in the top ten. The sequencing used CD4+ or CD8+ T cells sorted from blood, collected in a trial of the OX40 agonist ivuxolimab. The receptors shown here come from an adult with an advanced solid tumor such as melanoma, head and neck, liver or kidney cancer.

This clone was picked up a small number of times. V is TRBV2 and J is TRBJ2-7, with D perhaps TRBD2 (6 bases). Germline CDR1 and CDR2: SNHLY and FYNNEI. The CDR3 is 12 residues long. V was trimmed by 3 bases and J by 8 bases, leaving 11 bases between them. DNA of the CDR3: TGTGCCAGCAGTGAGGGACTCCGCCAGCAGTACTTC. This translates into CASSEGLRQQYF.

V and J are TRBV2 and TRBJ2-7; 9 nucleotides line up with TRBD1. Germline loops: CDR1 SNHLY, CDR2 FYNNEI. The V segment lost 0 bases and the J segment 4 bases; nucleotides outside the gene matches: 7. The CDR3 length is 16 residues. In DNA, the CDR3 is TGTGCCAGCAGTGAAGCAAGACAGGGGGAAGATTACGAGCAGTACTTC. Amino acid sequence: CASSEARQGEDYEQYF.

This rearrangement joins TRBV25-1 to TRBJ2-3, with TRBD1 matching 7 bases. The CDR3 is 14 amino acids. The trim removed 4 bases at V and 4 bases at J, leaving 5 bases unmatched. Germline V gene sequence: CDR1 MGHDK, CDR2 SYGVNS. The CDR3 region is CASSVRGGPDTQYF. The CDR3 bases are TGTGCCAGCAGTGTACGAGGGGGCCCAGATACGCAGTATTTT.

Only one count was recorded for this clone. The CDR3 loop is CASSLEQNTEAFF. The CDR3 nucleotides are TGTGCCAGCAGCTTAGAACAGAACACTGAAGCTTTCTTT. The J gene is TRBJ1-1, the V gene TRBV7-6; D gene unclear. This CDR3 is 13 amino acids long. Trimming took off 1 base at V and 1 base at J, with 4 bases between the two ends. CDR1 SGHVS and CDR2 FNYEAQ come from the germline V gene.

This clone was detected a few times. The CDR3 spells CASSDGAGAYNEQFF. DNA of the CDR3: TGTGCCAGCAGTGATGGGGCGGGGGCCTACAATGAGCAGTTCTTC. The rearrangement joins TRBV6-4 to TRBJ2-1; TRBD2 matches 7 bases. Losses at the gene ends were 3 bases for V and 2 bases for J; bases not matched to a gene: 4. The CDR3 has 15 residues. Looked up from germline, CDR1 is MRHNA and CDR2 is SNTAGT.

This rearrangement joins TRBV12-5 to TRBJ1-1; TRBD1 matches 7 bases. CDR1 and CDR2 from the germline V gene are LGHNT and FRNRAP. With 6 bases clipped from V and 3 bases from J, the junction kept 4 bases outside the gene matches. This CDR3 region has 13 residues. The CDR3 DNA is TGTGCTAGTGGCCTGGGACAGTACACTGAAGCTTTCTTT. Amino acid sequence: CASGLGQYTEAFF.

The chain couples TRBV4-2 to TRBJ1-5; D is perhaps TRBD1 (5 bases). Germline loops: CDR1 LGHNA, CDR2 YNFKEQ. CDR3 size: 16 residues. With 1 base removed from V and 4 bases from J, the gap between germline ends came to 14 bases. The CDR3 bases are TGTGCCAGCAGCCAAGTGAAGCAGGGCGGGAATCAGCCCCAGCATTTT. Translation gives CASSQVKQGGNQPQHF.

The J gene is TRBJ1-1, the V gene TRBV28; D not certain. This CDR3 region has 12 residues. Germline lookup yields CDR1 MDHEN and CDR2 SYDVKM. The V end lost 11 bases, the J end lost 0 bases, and 10 bases lay between the germline ends. The CDR3 nucleotides read TGTGCCGGCCAGACGATGAACACTGAAGCTTTCTTT. Protein product: CAGQTMNTEAFF.

V and J are TRBV11-1 and TRBJ2-3; D possibly uses TRBD1 or TRBD2 (7 bases each). The CDR3 length is 15 residues. V was trimmed by 0 bases and J by 4 bases, leaving 11 bases between them. From germline, CDR1 is SGHAT and CDR2 FQDESV (reference sequence). CDR3 coding DNA: TGTGCCAGCAGCTTAGCGGGAGGGGGCCCAGATACGCAGTATTTT. Its protein is CASSLAGGGPDTQYF.